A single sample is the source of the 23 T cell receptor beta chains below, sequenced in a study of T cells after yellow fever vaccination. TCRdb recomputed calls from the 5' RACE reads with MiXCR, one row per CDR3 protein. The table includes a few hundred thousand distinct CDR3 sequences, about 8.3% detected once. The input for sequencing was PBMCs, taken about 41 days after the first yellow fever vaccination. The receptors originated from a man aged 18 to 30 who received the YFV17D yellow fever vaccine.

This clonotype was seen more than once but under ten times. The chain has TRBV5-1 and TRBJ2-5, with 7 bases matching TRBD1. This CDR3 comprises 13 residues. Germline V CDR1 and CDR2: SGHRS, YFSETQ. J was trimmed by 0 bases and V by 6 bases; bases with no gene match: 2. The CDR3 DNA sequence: TGCGCCAGCAAGGGACAGAACCAAGAGACCCAGTACTTC. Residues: CASKGQNQETQYF.

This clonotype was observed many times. CDR3 in amino acids: CASSLIQGFYNEQFF. The DNA of the CDR3 is TGTGCCAGCAGTTTAATACAGGGCTTCTACAATGAGCAGTTCTTC. The gene calls are TRBV12-3 or TRBV12-4 and TRBJ2-1; D is possibly TRBD1 (6 bases). V was clipped by 2 bases and J by 3 bases, with 11 bases between them. The CDR3 consists of 15 residues.

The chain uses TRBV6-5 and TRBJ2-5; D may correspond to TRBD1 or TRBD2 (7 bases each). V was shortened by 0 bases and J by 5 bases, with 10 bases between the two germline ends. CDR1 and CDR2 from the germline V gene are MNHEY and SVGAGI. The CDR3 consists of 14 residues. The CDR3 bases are TGTGCCAGCAGTTACTCTCAGGGGGGGGAGACCCAGTACTTC. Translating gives CASSYSQGGETQYF.

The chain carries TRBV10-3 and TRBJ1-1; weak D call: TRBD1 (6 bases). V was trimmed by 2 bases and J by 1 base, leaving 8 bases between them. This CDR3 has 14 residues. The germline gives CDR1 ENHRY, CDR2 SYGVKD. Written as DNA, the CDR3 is TGTGCCATCAGTGAGGGACAGTGGAACACTGAAGCTTTCTTT. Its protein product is CAISEGQWNTEAFF.

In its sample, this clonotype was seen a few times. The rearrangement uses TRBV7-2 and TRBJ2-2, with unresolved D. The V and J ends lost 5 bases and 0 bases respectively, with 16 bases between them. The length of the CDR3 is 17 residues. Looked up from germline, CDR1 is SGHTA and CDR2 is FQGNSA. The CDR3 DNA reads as TGTGCCAGCAGCGCACCCGTGGGCGGAACGAACACCGGGGAGCTGTTTTTT. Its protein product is CASSAPVGGTNTGELFF.

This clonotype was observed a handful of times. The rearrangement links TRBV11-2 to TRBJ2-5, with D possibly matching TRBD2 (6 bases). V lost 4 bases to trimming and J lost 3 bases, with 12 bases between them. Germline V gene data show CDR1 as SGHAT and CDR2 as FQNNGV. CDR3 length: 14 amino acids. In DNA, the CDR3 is TGTGCCAGCAGCTCGAGAGCGGGCAAAGAGACCCAGTACTTC. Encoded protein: CASSSRAGKETQYF.

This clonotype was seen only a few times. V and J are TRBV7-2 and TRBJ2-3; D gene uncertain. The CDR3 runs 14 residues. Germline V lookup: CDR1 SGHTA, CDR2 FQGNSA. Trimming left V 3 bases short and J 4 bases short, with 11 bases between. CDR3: CASSLDGAADTQYF. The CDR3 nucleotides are TGTGCCAGCAGCTTGGACGGAGCTGCAGATACGCAGTATTTT.

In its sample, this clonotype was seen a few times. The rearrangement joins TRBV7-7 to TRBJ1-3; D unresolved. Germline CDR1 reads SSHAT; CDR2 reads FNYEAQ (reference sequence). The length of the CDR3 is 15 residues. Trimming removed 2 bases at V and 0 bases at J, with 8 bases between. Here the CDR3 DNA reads TGTGCCAGCAGCTTAAACTCAGGCTCTGGAAACACCATATATTTT. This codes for CASSLNSGSGNTIYF.

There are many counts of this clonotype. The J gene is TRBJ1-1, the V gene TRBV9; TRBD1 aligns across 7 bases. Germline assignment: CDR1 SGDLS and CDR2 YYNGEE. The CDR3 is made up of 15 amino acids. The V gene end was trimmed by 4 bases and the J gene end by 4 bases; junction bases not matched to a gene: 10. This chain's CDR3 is CASSPNQGVGTEAFF. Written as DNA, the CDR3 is TGTGCCAGCAGCCCCAACCAGGGGGTCGGCACTGAAGCTTTCTTT.

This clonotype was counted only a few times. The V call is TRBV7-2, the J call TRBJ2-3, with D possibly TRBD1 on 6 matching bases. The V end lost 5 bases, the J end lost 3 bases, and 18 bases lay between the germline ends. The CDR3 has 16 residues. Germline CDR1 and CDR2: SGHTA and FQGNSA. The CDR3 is CASSLQGPGSTDTQYF. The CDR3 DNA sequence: TGTGCCAGCAGCCTCCAGGGGCCGGGCTCGACAGATACGCAGTATTTT.

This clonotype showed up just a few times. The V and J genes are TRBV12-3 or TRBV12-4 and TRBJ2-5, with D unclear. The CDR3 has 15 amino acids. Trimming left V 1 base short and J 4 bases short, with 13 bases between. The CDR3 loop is CASSLESPPGETQYF. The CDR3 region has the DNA TGTGCCAGCAGTTTAGAGTCACCCCCGGGAGAGACCCAGTACTTC.

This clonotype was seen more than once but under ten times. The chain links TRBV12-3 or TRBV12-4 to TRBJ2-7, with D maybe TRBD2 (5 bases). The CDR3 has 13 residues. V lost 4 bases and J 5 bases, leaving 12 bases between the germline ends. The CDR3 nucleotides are TGTGCCAGCAGTTCGGACCCGGGGAACGAGCAGTACGTC. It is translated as CASSSDPGNEQYV.

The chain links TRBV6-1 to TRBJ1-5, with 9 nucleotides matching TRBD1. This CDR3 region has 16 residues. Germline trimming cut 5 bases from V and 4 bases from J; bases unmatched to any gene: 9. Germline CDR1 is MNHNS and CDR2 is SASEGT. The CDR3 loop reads CASSREDRGWNQPQHF. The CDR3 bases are TGTGCCAGCAGTCGAGAGGACAGGGGTTGGAATCAGCCCCAGCATTTT.

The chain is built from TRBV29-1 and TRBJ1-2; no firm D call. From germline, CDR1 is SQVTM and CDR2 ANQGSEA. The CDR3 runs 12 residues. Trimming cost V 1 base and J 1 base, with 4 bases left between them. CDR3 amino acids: CSVEVSNYGYTF. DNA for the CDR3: TGCAGCGTTGAAGTCAGTAACTATGGCTACACCTTC.

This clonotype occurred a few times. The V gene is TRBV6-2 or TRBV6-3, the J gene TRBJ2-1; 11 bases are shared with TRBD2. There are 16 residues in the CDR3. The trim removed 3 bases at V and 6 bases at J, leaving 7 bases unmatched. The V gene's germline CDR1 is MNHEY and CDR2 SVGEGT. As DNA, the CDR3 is TGTGCCAGCAGTTATATGACTAGCGGGGCGGCCAATGAGCAGTTCTTC. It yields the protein CASSYMTSGAANEQFF.

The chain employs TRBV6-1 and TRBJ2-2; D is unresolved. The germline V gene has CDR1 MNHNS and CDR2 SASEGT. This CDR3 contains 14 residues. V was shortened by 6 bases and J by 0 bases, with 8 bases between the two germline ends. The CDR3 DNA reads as TGTGCCAGCAGATTCCTAGCGAACACCGGGGAGCTGTTTTTT. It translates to CASRFLANTGELFF.

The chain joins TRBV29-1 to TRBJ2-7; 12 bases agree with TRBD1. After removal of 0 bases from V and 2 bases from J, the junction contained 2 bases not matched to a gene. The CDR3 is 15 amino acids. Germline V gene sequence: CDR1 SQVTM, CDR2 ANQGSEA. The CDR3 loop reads CSVEEGTGGAYEQYF. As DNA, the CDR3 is TGCAGCGTTGAAGAGGGGACAGGGGGCGCCTACGAGCAGTACTTC.

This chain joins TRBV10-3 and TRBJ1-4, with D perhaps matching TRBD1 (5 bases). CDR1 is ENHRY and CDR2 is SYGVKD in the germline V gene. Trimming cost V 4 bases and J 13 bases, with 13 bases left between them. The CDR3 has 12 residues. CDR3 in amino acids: CAISGSGPRLFF. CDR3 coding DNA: TGTGCCATCAGTGGCTCAGGGCCTCGACTGTTTTTT.

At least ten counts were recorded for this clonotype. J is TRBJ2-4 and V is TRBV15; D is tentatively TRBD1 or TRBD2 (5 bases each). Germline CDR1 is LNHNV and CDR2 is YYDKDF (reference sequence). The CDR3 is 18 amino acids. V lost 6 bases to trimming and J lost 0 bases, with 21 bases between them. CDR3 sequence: CATSPGRSLDIAKNIQYF. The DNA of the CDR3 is TGTGCCACCAGTCCGGGGCGGTCCCTTGATATAGCCAAAAACATTCAGTACTTC.

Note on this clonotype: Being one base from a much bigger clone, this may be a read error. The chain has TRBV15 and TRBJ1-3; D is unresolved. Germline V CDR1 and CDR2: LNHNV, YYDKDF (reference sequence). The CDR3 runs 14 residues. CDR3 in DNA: TGTGCCACCAGCAGTCCTAGCTCTGAAAACACCATATATTTT. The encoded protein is CATSSPSSENTIYF.

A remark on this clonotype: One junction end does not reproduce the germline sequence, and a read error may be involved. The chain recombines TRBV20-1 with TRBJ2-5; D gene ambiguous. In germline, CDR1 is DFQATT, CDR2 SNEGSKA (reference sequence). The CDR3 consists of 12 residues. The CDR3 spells CSAGDFGETQYF. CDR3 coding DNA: TGCAGTGCTGGAGACTTCGGAGAGACCCAGTACTTC.

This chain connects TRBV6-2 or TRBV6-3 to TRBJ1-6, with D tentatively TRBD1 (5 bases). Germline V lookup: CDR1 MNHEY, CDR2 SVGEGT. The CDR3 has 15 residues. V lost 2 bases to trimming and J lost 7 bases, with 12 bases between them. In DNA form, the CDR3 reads TGTGCCAGCAGTTACATTCAGGGACGGAATTCACCCCTCCACTTT. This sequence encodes CASSYIQGRNSPLHF.

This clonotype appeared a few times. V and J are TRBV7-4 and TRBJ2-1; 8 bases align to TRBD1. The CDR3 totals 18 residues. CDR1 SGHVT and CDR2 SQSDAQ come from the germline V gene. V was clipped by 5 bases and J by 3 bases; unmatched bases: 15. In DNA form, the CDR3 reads TGTGCCAGCAGCCAGGGGGCGGGGTCCAGAAACTACTACAATGAGCAGTTCTTC. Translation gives CASSQGAGSRNYYNEQFF.